This T cell receptor beta chain was captured in a study of Ad26.COV2.S vaccination and SARS-CoV-2 variants. Libraries were prepared by immunoSEQ multiplex PCR; TCRdb keeps only in-frame clonotypes and omits some of them. The repertoire holds hundreds of thousands of clones, with approximately 88% as singletons. Germline V CDR1 and CDR2: SGHTS, YDEGEE. Trimming removed 7 bases from V and 0 bases from J; junction bases left unmatched: 7. There are 14 residues in the CDR3. This sample's treatment: some 20 received Ad26.COV2.S at low or high dose, single or two shots; several received placebo; per-sample allocation not given. Specimen acquisition occurred on day 63 following the initial vaccine or placebo injection.

This sequence was found in a person aged 18-65 years who received the Ad26.COV2.S COVID-19 vaccine or a placebo. The rearrangement links TRBV5-8 to TRBJ2-7; TRBD2 matches 7 bases. Sequencing used peripheral blood, obtained in a trial of Ad26.COV2.S vaccine versus placebo. CDR3 DNA sequence: TGTGCCAGCGATTTGGCGGGGGTCTCCTACGAGCAGTACTTC. Protein product: CASDLAGVSYEQYF.